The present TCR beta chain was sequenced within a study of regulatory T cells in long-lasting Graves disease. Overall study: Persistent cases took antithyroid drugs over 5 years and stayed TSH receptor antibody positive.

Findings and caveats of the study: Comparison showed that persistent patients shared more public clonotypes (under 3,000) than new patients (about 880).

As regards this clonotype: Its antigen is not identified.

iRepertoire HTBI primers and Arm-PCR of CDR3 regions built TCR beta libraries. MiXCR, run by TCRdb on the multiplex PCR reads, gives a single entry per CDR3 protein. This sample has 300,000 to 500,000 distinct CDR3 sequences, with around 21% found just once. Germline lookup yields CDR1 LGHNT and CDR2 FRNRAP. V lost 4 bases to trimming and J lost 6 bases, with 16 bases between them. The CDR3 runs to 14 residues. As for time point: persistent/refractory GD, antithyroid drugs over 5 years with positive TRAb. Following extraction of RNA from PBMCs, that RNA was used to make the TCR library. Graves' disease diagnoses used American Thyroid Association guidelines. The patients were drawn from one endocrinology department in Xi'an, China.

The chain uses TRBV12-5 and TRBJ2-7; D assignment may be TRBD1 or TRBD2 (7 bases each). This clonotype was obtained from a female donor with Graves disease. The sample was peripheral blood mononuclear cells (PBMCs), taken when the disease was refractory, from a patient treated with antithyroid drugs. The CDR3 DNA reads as TGTGCTAGTGGTTGGCCAGGGGGGGGTGGCGAGCAGTACTTC. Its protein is CASGWPGGGGEQYF.